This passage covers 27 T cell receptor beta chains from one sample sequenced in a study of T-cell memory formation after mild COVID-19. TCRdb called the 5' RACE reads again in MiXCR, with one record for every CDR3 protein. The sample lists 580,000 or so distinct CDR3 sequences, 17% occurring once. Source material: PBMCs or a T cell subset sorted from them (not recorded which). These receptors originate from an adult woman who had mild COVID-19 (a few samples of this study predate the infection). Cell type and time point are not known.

The CDR3 nucleotides read TGTGCCAGCAGCTTTCCCTCCGGGGAGCTGTTTTTT. Translating gives CASSFPSGELFF. The rearrangement links TRBV5-6 to TRBJ2-2, with D uncertain. Germline V gene data show CDR1 as SGHDT and CDR2 as YYEEEE. The CDR3 sequence is 12 residues long. Trimming took off 2 bases at V and 6 bases at J, with 5 bases between the two ends.

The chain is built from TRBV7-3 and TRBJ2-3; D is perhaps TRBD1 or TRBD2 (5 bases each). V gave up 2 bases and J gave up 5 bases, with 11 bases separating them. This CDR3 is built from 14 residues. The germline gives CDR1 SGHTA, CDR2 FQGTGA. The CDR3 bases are TGTGCCAGCAGCTTAGTCCCTGGGGGAGATACGCAGTATTTT. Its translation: CASSLVPGGDTQYF.

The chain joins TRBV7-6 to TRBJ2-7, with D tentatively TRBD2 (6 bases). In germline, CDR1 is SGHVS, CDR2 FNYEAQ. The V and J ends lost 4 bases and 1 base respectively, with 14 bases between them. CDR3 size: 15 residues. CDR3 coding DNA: TGTGCCAGCAGCTCTCCCAGCGGGCCGTCCTACGAGCAGTACTTC. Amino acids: CASSSPSGPSYEQYF. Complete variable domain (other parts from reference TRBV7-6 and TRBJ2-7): GAGVSQSPRYKVTKRGQDVALRCDPISGHVSLYWYRQALGQGPEFLTYFNYEAQQDKSGLPNDRFSAERPEGSISTLTIQRTEQRDSAMYRCASSSPSGPSYEQYFGPGTRLTVT.

The CDR3 is CASSDGDTEAFF. CDR3 DNA: TGTGCCAGCAGCGACGGGGACACTGAAGCTTTCTTT. V and J are TRBV11-2 and TRBJ1-1; no clear D. Trimming shortened V by 5 bases and J by 3 bases, and 7 bases separated the two germline ends. Germline CDR1 is SGHAT and CDR2 is FQNNGV. The CDR3 length is 12 residues.

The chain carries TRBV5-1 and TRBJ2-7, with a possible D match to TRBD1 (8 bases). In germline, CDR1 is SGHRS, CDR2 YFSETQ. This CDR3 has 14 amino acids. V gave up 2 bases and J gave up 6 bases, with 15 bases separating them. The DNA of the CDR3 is TGCGCCAGCAGCTTAGGACAGGGACTACCCGAGCAGTACTTC. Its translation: CASSLGQGLPEQYF.

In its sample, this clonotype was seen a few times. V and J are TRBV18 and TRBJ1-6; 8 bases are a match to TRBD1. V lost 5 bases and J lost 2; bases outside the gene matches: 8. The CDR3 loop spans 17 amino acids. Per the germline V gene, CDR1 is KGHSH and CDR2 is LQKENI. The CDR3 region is CASSTVRTGTYNSPLHF. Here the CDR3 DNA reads TGTGCCAGCTCAACCGTAAGGACAGGGACCTATAATTCACCCCTCCACTTT.

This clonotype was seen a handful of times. The CDR3 sequence is CASSTTSGGQETQYF. The CDR3 coding sequence is TGTGCCAGCAGCACGACTAGCGGGGGGCAAGAGACCCAGTACTTC. The rearrangement links TRBV11-2 to TRBJ2-5; 13 bases agree with TRBD2. CDR3 length equals 15 residues. In germline, CDR1 is SGHAT, CDR2 FQNNGV. Trimming at V came to 5 bases and at J to 2 bases, leaving 2 bases not matched to a gene. Full variable domain (rest looked up from reference TRBV11-2 and TRBJ2-5): EAGVAQSPRYKIIEKRQSVAFWCNPISGHATLYWYQQILGQGPKLLIQFQNNGVVDDSQLPKDRFSAERLKGVDSTLKIQPAKLEDSAVYLCASSTTSGGQETQYFGPGTRLLVL.

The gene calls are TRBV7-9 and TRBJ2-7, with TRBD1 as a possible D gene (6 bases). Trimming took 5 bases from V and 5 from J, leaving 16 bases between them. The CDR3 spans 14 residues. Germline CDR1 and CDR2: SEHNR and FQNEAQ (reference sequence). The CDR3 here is CASSPWDTGHEQYF. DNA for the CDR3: TGTGCCAGCAGCCCCTGGGACACCGGTCACGAGCAGTACTTC.

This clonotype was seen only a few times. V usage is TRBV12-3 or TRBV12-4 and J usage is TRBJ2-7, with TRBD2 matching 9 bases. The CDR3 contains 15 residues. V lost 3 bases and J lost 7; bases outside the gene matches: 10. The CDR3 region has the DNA TGTGCCAGCAGTTTTGGACTAGCGCTAGGGGGAGAGCAGTACTTC. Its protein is CASSFGLALGGEQYF.

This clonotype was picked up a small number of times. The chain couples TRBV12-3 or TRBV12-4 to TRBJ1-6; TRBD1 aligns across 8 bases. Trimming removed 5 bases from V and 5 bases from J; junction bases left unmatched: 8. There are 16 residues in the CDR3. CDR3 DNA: TGTGCCAGCAGTGTGGACAGGGTGGGGAATAATTCACCCCTCCACTTT. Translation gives CASSVDRVGNNSPLHF.

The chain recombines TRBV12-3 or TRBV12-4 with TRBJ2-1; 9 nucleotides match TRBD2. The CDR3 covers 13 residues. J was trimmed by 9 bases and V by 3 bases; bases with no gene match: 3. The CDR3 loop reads CASSFGGRAEQFF. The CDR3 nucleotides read TGTGCCAGCAGTTTTGGCGGGAGGGCTGAGCAGTTCTTC.

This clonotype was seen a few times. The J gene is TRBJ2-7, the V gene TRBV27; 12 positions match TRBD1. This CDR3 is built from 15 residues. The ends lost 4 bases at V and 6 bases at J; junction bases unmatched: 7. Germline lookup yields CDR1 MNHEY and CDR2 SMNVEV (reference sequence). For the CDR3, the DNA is TGTGCCAGCAGTTCTACCGGGACAGGGGGCGGCGAGCAGTACTTC. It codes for CASSSTGTGGGEQYF.

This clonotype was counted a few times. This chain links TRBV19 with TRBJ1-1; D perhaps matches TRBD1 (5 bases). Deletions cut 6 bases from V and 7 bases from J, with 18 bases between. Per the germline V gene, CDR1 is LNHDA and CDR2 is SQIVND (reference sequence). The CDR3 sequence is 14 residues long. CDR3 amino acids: CASRTAGGNNEAFF. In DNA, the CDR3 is TGTGCCAGTAGGACGGCTGGGGGAAATAATGAAGCTTTCTTT.

Here the CDR3 DNA reads TGTGCTAGTGGTTTGGCCCCTAAAGGGGGACAGTCTTCTAGCACAGATACGCAGTATTTT. Translating it yields CASGLAPKGGQSSSTDTQYF. The V call is TRBV12-5, the J call TRBJ2-3; the match to TRBD1 covers 7 bases. V dropped 1 base and J dropped 0; count of bases not matched to a gene: 16. Looked up from germline, CDR1 is LGHNT and CDR2 is FRNRAP. The CDR3 has 20 amino acids.

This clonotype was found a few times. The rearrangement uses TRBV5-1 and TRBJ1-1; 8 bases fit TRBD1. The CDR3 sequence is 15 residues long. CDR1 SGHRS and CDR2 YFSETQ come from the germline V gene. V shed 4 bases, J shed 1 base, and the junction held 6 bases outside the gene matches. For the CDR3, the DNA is TGCGCCAGCAGCACCAGGGGGCTCGGGAACACTGAAGCTTTCTTT. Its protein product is CASSTRGLGNTEAFF.

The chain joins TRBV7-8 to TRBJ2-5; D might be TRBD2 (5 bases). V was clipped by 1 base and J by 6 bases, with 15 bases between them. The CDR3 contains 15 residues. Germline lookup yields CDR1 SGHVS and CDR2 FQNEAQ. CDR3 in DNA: TGTGCCAGCAGCTTAGTGGACGGCGGGTCTAAGACCCAGTACTTC. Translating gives CASSLVDGGSKTQYF.

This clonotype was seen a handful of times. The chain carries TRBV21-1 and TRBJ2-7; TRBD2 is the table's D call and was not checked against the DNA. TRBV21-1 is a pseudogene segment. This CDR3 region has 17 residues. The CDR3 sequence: CASSSLTSGGAPYEQYF. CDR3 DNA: TGTGCCAGCAGCAGCCTAACTAGCGGGGGGGCCCCCTACGAGCAGTACTTC.

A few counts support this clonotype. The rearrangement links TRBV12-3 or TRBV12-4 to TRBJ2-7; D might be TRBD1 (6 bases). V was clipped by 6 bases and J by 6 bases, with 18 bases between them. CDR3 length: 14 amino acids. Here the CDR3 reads CASSQNTGNGEQYF. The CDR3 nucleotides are TGTGCCAGCAGCCAAAACACAGGGAACGGCGAGCAGTACTTC.

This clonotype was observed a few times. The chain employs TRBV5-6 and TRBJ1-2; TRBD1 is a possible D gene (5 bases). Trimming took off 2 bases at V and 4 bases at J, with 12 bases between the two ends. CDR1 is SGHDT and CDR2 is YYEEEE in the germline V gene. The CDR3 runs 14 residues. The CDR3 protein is CASSLGDEGYGYTF. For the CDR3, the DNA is TGTGCCAGCAGCTTAGGGGACGAGGGCTATGGCTACACCTTC.

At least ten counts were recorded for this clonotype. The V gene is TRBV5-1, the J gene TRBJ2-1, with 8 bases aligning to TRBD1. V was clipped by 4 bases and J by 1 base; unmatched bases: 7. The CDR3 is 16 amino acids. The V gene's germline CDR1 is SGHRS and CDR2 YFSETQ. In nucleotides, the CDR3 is TGCGCCAGCAGCCCTCGACAGGGGATTTCCTACAATGAGCAGTTCTTC. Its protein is CASSPRQGISYNEQFF.

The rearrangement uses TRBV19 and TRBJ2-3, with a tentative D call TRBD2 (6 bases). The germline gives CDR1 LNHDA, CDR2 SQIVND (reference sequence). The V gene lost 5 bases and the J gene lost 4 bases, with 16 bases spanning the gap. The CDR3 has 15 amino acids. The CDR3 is CASSSVEGGADTQYF. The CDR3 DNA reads TGTGCCAGTAGTTCGGTGGAGGGCGGCGCAGATACGCAGTATTTT.

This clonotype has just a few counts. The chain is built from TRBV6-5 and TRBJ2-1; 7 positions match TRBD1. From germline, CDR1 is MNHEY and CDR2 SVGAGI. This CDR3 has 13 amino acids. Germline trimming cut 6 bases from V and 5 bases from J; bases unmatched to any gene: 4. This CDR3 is CASRFQGDNEQFF. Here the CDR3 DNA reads TGTGCCAGCAGATTTCAGGGGGACAATGAGCAGTTCTTC.

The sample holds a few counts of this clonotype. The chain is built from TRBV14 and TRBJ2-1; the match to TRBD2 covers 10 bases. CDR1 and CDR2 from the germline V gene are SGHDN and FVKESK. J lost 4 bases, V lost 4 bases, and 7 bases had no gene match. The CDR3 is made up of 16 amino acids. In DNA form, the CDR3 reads TGTGCCAGCAGCCCCTCCTCTAGCGGGGGTTACAATGAGCAGTTCTTC. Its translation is CASSPSSSGGYNEQFF.

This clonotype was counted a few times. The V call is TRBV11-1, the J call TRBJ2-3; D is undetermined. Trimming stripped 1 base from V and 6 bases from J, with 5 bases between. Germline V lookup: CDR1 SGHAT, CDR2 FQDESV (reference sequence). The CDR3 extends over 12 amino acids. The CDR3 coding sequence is TGTGCCAGCAGCTTAGTCGATGATACGCAGTATTTT. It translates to CASSLVDDTQYF.

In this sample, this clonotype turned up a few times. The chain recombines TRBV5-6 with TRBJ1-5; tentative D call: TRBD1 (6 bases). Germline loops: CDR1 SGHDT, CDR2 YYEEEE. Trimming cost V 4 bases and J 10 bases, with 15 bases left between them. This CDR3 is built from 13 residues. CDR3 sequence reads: CASSLKGGGPQHF. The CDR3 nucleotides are TGTGCCAGCAGCCTCAAGGGAGGGGGACCCCAGCATTTT. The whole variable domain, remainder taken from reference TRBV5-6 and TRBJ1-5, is DAGVTQSPTHLIKTRGQQVTLRCSPKSGHDTVSWYQQALGQGPQFIFQYYEEEERQRGNFPDRFSGHQFPNYSSELNVNALLLGDSALYLCASSLKGGGPQHFGDGTRLSIL.

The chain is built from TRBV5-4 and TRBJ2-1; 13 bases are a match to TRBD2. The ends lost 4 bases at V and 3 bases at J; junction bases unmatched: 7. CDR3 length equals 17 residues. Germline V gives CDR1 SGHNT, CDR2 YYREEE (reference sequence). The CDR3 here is CASSQGLAGAGYNEQFF. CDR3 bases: TGTGCCAGCAGCCAAGGACTAGCGGGAGCCGGCTACAATGAGCAGTTCTTC. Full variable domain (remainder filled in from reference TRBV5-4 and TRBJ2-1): ETGVTQSPTHLIKTRGQQVTLRCSSQSGHNTVSWYQQALGQGPQFIFQYYREEENGRGNFPPRFSGLQFPNYSSELNVNALELDDSALYLCASSQGLAGAGYNEQFFGPGTRLTVL.

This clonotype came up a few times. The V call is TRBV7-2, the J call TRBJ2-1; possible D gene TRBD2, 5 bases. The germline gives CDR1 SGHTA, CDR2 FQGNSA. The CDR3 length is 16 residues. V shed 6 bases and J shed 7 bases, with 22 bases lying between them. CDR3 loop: CASSYWFLANGNEQFF. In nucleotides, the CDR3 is TGTGCCAGCAGTTACTGGTTTCTAGCAAATGGTAATGAGCAGTTCTTC.